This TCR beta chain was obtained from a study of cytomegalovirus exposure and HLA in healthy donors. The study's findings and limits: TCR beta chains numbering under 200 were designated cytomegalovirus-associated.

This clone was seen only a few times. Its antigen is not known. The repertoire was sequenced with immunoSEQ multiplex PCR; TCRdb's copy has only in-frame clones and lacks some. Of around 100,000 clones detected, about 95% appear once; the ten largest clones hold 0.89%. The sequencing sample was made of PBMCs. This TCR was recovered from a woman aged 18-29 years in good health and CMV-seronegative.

This chain's CDR3 is CASSLETGNTGELFF. CDR3 nucleotides: TGTGCCAGCAGTCTGGAGACAGGGAACACCGGGGAGCTGTTTTTT. The V and J genes are TRBV6-1 and TRBJ2-2; possible D gene TRBD1, 6 bases. Germline V gene data show CDR1 as MNHNS and CDR2 as SASEGT. The V end was cut by 5 bases, the J end by 1 base, with 11 bases between. This CDR3 comprises 15 residues.